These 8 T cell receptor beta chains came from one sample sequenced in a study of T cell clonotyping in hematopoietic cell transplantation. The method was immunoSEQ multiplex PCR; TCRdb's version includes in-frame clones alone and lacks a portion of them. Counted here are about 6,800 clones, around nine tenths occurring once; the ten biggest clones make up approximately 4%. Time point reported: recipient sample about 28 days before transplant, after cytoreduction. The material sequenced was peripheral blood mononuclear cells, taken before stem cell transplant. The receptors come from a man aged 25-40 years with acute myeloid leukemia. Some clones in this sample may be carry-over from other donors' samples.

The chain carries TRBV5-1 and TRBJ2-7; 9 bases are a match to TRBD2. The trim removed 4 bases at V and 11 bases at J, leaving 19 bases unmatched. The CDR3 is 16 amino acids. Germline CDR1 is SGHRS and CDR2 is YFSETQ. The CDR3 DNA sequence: TGCGCCAGCAGCAGGACCAGGGAAGGCGAGCGGGAGGATAAGTACTTC. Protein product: CASSRTREGEREDKYF.

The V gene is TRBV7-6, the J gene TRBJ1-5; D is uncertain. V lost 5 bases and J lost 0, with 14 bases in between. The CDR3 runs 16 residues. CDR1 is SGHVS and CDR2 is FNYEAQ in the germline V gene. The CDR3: CASSPEVTFSNQPQHF. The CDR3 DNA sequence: TGTGCCAGCAGCCCTGAGGTCACCTTTAGCAATCAGCCCCAGCATTTT.

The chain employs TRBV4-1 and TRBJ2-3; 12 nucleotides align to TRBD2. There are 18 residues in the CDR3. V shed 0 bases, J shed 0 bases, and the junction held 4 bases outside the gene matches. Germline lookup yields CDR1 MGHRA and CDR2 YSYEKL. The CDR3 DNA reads TGCGCCAGCAGCCAAGATAGGGGGACTAGCGGGAGCACAGATACGCAGTATTTT. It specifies CASSQDRGTSGSTDTQYF.

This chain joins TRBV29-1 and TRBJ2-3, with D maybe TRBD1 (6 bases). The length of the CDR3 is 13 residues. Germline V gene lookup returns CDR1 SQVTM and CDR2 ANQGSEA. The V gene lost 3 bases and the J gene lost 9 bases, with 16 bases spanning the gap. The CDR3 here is CSVDPETGGTQYF. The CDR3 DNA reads TGCAGCGTTGACCCGGAGACAGGAGGAACGCAGTATTTT.

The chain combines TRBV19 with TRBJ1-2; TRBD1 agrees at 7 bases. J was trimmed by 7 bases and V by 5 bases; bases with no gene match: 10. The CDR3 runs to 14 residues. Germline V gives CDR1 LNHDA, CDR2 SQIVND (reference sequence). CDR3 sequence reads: CASSVPGTASGYTF. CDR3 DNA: TGTGCCAGTAGTGTACCCGGGACAGCTTCTGGCTACACCTTC.

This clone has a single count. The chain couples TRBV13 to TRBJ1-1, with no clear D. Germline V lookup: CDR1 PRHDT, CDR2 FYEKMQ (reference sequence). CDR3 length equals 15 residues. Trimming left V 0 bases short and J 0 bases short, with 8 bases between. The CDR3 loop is CASSLGSLMNTEAFF. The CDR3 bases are TGTGCCAGCAGCTTAGGGAGTCTTATGAACACTGAAGCTTTCTTT.

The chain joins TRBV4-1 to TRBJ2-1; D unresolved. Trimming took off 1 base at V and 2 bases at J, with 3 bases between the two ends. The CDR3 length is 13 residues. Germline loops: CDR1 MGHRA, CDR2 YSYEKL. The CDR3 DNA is TGCGCCAGCAGCCAAGCACCCTACAATGAGCAGTTCTTC. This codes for CASSQAPYNEQFF.

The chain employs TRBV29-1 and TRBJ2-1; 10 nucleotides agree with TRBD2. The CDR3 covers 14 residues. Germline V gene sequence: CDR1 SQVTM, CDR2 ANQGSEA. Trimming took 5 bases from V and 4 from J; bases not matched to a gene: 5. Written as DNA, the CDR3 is TGCAGCGTTCGCCCTAGCGGGAGATACAATGAGCAGTTCTTC. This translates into CSVRPSGRYNEQFF.